The 14 T cell receptor beta chains below all came from one sample that was sequenced in a study of CDR3 diversity in severe acne. MiXCR was run by TCRdb on the PCR reads, yielding one entry per CDR3 protein. The data show tens of thousands of distinct CDR3 sequences, with over 40% seen just once and roughly an eighth held by the top ten. The sequencing sample was made of blood. Receptor source: a male donor in good health, without acne.

This clonotype was picked up many times. The chain uses TRBV2 and TRBJ1-2; D not resolved. V lost 4 bases, J lost 6 bases, and 12 bases lay in between. Per the germline V gene, CDR1 is SNHLY and CDR2 is FYNNEI. This CDR3 contains 13 residues. The CDR3 loop is CASSGTLRDGYTF. Written as DNA, the CDR3 is TGTGCCAGCAGTGGAACGCTCCGGGATGGCTACACCTTC. Using reference TRBV2 and TRBJ1-2 for the parts outside the CDR3, the full variable domain is EPEVTQTPSHQVTQMGQEVILRCVPISNHLYFYWYRQILGQKVEFLVSFYNNEISEKSEIFDDQFSVERPDGSNFTLKIRSTKLEDSAMYFCASSGTLRDGYTFGSGTRLTVV.

The chain employs TRBV9 and TRBJ1-6; 7 bases are shared with TRBD1. Trimming cost V 3 bases and J 2 bases; bases outside gene matches: 5. CDR1 is SGDLS and CDR2 is YYNGEE in the germline V gene. There are 16 residues in the CDR3. The CDR3 loop is CASSADRDTYNSPLHF. For the CDR3, the DNA is TGTGCCAGCAGCGCCGACAGGGACACCTATAATTCACCCCTCCACTTT.

The V gene is TRBV20-1, the J gene TRBJ2-5; tentative D call: TRBD2 (6 bases). The CDR3 spans 13 residues. From germline, CDR1 is DFQATT and CDR2 SNEGSKA (reference sequence). V was clipped by 3 bases and J by 2 bases, with 10 bases between them. CDR3 amino acids: CSASFSGQETQYF. The CDR3 DNA sequence: TGCAGTGCTAGTTTTAGCGGACAAGAGACCCAGTACTTC.

There are many counts of this clonotype. The chain links TRBV30 to TRBJ1-5; 7 bases agree with TRBD1. Per the germline V gene, CDR1 is GTSNPN and CDR2 is SVGIG (reference sequence). Losses at the gene ends were 3 bases for V and 4 bases for J; bases not matched to a gene: 6. This CDR3 is 14 amino acids long. The CDR3 loop reads CAWSLTGQNQPQHF. The CDR3 coding sequence is TGTGCCTGGAGCTTGACAGGGCAGAATCAGCCCCAGCATTTT.

J is TRBJ1-1 and V is TRBV20-1; no clear D. Germline V lookup: CDR1 DFQATT, CDR2 SNEGSKA (reference sequence). Trimming took 0 bases from V and 5 from J, leaving 13 bases between them. The CDR3 contains 14 residues. CDR3 amino acids: CSARDLGGKTEAFF. CDR3 in DNA: TGCAGTGCTAGAGATTTAGGAGGGAAGACTGAAGCTTTCTTT.

CDR3 sequence: CAGGPVGFEQYF. The DNA for the CDR3 is TGTGCCGGGGGGCCGGTCGGTTTCGAGCAGTACTTC. This rearrangement joins TRBV7-8 to TRBJ2-7; D tentatively fits TRBD1 or TRBD2 (6 bases each). V shed 11 bases and J shed 6 bases, with 17 bases lying between them. Germline CDR1 is SGHVS and CDR2 is FQNEAQ. The length of the CDR3 is 12 residues.

The sample holds one count of this clonotype. This chain connects TRBV20-1 to TRBJ2-3; TRBD2 matches 7 bases. This CDR3 comprises 15 residues. The V segment lost 8 bases and the J segment 8 bases; nucleotides outside the gene matches: 19. The V gene's germline CDR1 is DFQATT and CDR2 SNEGSKA (reference sequence). CDR3 region: CSQLAGRGVGGTQYF. In DNA, the CDR3 is TGCAGTCAGCTGGCGGGGAGGGGCGTCGGAGGTACGCAGTATTTT.

The chain carries TRBV5-1 and TRBJ2-1; D might be TRBD1 or TRBD2, each matching 6 bases. The CDR3 sequence is 14 residues long. The V end lost 1 base, the J end lost 9 bases, and 14 bases lay between the germline ends. Germline CDR1 is SGHRS and CDR2 is YFSETQ. CDR3 residues: CASSLPGEVGEQFF. As DNA, the CDR3 is TGCGCCAGCAGCTTGCCAGGGGAGGTGGGTGAGCAGTTCTTC.

Concerning this clonotype itself: This clone may be a read error of a much larger clone one base away. The rearrangement uses TRBV12-3 or TRBV12-4 and TRBJ2-3; 8 positions match TRBD2. V shed 6 bases and J 4 bases; nucleotides not matched to a gene: 6. This CDR3 is built from 14 residues. CDR3 bases: TGTGCCAGCAGGCGGGGGGTGGGCGCAGATACGCAGTATTTT. Its translation: CASRRGVGADTQYF.

The chain couples TRBV10-3 to TRBJ2-7, with 13 bases that match TRBD2. With V trimmed by 3 bases and J by 6 bases, 5 bases remained unmatched. This CDR3 is 15 amino acids long. Germline-derived CDR1 and CDR2 are ENHRY and SYGVKD. The CDR3 DNA follows: TGTGCCATCAGTGAATCCCGGACTAGCGGGGGCGAGCAGTACTTC. Translating gives CAISESRTSGGEQYF.

This clonotype was seen many times. The V and J genes are TRBV7-2 and TRBJ2-7; TRBD1 agrees at 9 bases. V was pared by 6 bases and J by 6 bases, with 12 bases of the junction left unmatched. CDR1 and CDR2 from the germline V gene are SGHTA and FQGNSA. CDR3 length: 15 amino acids. This CDR3 reads CASSLTAGQGLEQYF. CDR3 DNA sequence: TGTGCCAGCAGTTTAACAGCGGGACAGGGCCTCGAGCAGTACTTC.

With respect to this clonotype: Possible read error: a much larger clone is one base away. V and J are TRBV24-1 and TRBJ1-1, with 7 bases lining up with TRBD1. The V gene's germline CDR1 is KGHDR and CDR2 SFDVKD. The CDR3 extends over 14 amino acids. The CDR3 sequence: CATSDSTGNTKAFF. The CDR3 nucleotides are TGTGCCACCAGTGATTCGACAGGGAACACTAAAGCTTTCTTT.

The gene calls are TRBV2 and TRBJ2-3, with 10 nucleotides matching TRBD2. The length of the CDR3 is 14 residues. Germline V gene data show CDR1 as SNHLY and CDR2 as FYNNEI. The V and J ends lost 8 bases and 9 bases, in that order; junction bases with no gene match: 11. CDR3 in amino acids: CASEPAGGPWTQYF. The CDR3 coding sequence is TGTGCCAGCGAACCAGCGGGGGGGCCTTGGACGCAGTATTTT.

Many counts were recorded for this clonotype. This chain joins TRBV2 and TRBJ2-7; D is perhaps TRBD2 (6 bases). Germline loops: CDR1 SNHLY, CDR2 FYNNEI. With 7 bases removed from V and 4 bases from J, the gap between germline ends came to 17 bases. The CDR3 totals 14 residues. CDR3: CASNIGGTTYEQYF. CDR3 DNA sequence: TGTGCCAGCAATATCGGGGGAACAACTTACGAGCAGTACTTC. Looking up the rest from reference TRBV2 and TRBJ2-7 gives the full variable domain: EPEVTQTPSHQVTQMGQEVILRCVPISNHLYFYWYRQILGQKVEFLVSFYNNEISEKSEIFDDQFSVERPDGSNFTLKIRSTKLEDSAMYFCASNIGGTTYEQYFGPGTRLTVT.